The following is a T cell receptor beta chain sequence with its context. The antigen remains undetermined. The data derive from a study of cytomegalovirus exposure and HLA in healthy donors. Trimming at V came to 0 bases and at J to 6 bases, leaving 2 bases not matched to a gene. Germline V gene sequence: CDR1 GTSNPN, CDR2 SVGIG (reference sequence). The CDR3 is 13 residues long. Study-wide results and limits: The study assumed roughly uniform donor sequencing depth for presence/absence analyses. Reportedly, cytomegalovirus status was diagnosed with high sensitivity and specificity.

This PCR relied on a set of 60 Vbeta primers and 13 Jbeta primers. Sequencing used immunoSEQ multiplex PCR; TCRdb keeps in-frame clones, though not all of them. The sample lists 50,000 to 60,000 clones, 73% occurring once. The sequencing input was PBMCs. This chain uses TRBV30 with TRBJ1-2, with 9 bases fitting TRBD1. The TCR originated in a man in his late teens or twenties in good health and CMV-seronegative. Here the CDR3 DNA reads TGTGCCTGGAGTGTACAGGGGGCACATGGCTACACCTTC. It yields the protein CAWSVQGAHGYTF. Variable domain in full (rest from reference TRBV30 and TRBJ1-2): SQTIHQWPATLVQPVGSPLSLECTVEGTSNPNLYWYRQAAGRGLQLLFYSVGIGQISSEVPQNLSASRPQDRQFILSSKKLLLSDSGFYLCAWSVQGAHGYTFGSGTRLTVV.